This TCR beta chain is from a study of T-cell reconstitution after alpha-beta-depleted transplantation in children. Overall study findings and caveats: Reportedly, roughly two months post-transplant, alpha-beta T cells arose from several hundred expanded graft clones. Some patients' high day-60 TCRbeta diversity was traced to surviving recipient T cells and thymic progenitors. Newly produced T cells mostly provided counts and TCRbeta diversity after one year, as hyperexpanded clones declined.

This CDR3 has 15 residues. Germline V gene lookup returns CDR1 SGHTA and CDR2 FQGTGA. V was pared by 1 base and J by 5 bases, with 13 bases between. Preparation of the TCRbeta library used unique molecular identifiers. Each CDR3 protein gets one entry after TCRdb re-called the PCR reads with MiXCR. The repertoire holds about 290,000 distinct CDR3 sequences, with roughly 8.2% as singletons. This clonotype has ten or more counts. What it binds is unknown. This TCR derives from a female patient between 2 and 10 years old who had a stem cell transplant for Fanconi anemia, so the T cells may come from the graft donor. Source: peripheral blood, taken 360 days after TCRalphabeta/CD19-depleted stem cell transplant. The chain joins TRBV7-3 to TRBJ2-3; maybe TRBD2 (5 bases). CDR3 protein: CASSLRGHSGDTQYF. DNA for the CDR3: TGTGCCAGCAGCTTAAGAGGGCATTCGGGAGATACGCAGTATTTT.